The next 25 T cell receptor beta chains were all read from a single sample in a study of beta chain features in type 1 diabetes. Expressed TCRB transcripts were sequenced because the entire RNA isolate underwent reverse transcription. TCRdb's table, derived via immunoSEQ multiplex PCR, lists solely in-frame clones and lacks some. The sample has 900,000 or so clones, 17% seen once. Specimen: naive CD4+ T cells from blood. Every receptor here comes from a woman younger than 30 in good health.

This chain joins TRBV6-6 and TRBJ2-7; weak D call: TRBD2 (6 bases). The CDR3 runs to 15 residues. The ends were cut back, 0 bases at V and 2 bases at J, with 11 bases in the middle. Germline CDR1 reads MNHNY; CDR2 reads SVGAGI (reference sequence). CDR3 in amino acids: CASSYSRDAAYEQYF. CDR3 DNA sequence: TGTGCCAGCAGTTACTCGCGGGACGCCGCCTACGAGCAGTACTTC.

In its sample, this clone was seen a few times. This same CDR3 is encoded by further DNA sequences in the sample. CDR3 coding DNA: TGTGCCAGCAGCCTAGTAGGTGGGAACACTGAAGCTTTCTTT. This sequence encodes CASSLVGGNTEAFF. This chain joins TRBV7-9 and TRBJ1-1, with D unresolved. The CDR3 has 14 residues. Deletions cut 5 bases from V and 1 base from J, with 11 bases between. In germline, CDR1 is SEHNR, CDR2 FQNEAQ (reference sequence). The complete variable domain, with remaining parts taken from reference TRBV7-9 and TRBJ1-1, reads DTGVSQNPRHKITKRGQNVTFRCDPISEHNRLYWYRQTLGQGPEFLTYFQNEAQLEKSRLLSDRFSAERPKGSFSTLEIQRTEQGDSAMYLCASSLVGGNTEAFFGQGTRLTVV.

This clone was seen only a few times. The chain employs TRBV2 and TRBJ2-3; perhaps TRBD2 as D (5 bases). The germline V gene encodes CDR1 SNHLY and CDR2 FYNNEI. CDR3 length: 14 amino acids. The V end lost 6 bases, the J end lost 2 bases, and 12 bases lay between the germline ends. The CDR3 is CASSVARSTDTQYF. CDR3 coding DNA: TGTGCCAGCAGCGTAGCGAGATCCACAGATACGCAGTATTTT.

The chain joins TRBV7-2 to TRBJ2-7, with D maybe TRBD2 (6 bases). The germline gives CDR1 SGHTA, CDR2 FQGNSA. There are 13 residues in the CDR3. Trimming left V 5 bases short and J 7 bases short, with 15 bases between. The CDR3 nucleotides read TGTGCCAGCAGCAGGGACTTCACGGGGGAGCAGTACTTC. Protein: CASSRDFTGEQYF. Complete variable domain (other parts from reference TRBV7-2 and TRBJ2-7): GAGVSQSPSNKVTEKGKDVELRCDPISGHTALYWYRQSLGQGLEFLIYFQGNSAPDKSGLPSDRFSAERTGGSVSTLTIQRTQQEDSAVYLCASSRDFTGEQYFGPGTRLTVT.

This clone has only a few counts. The rearrangement uses TRBV2 and TRBJ2-5, with 9 bases identical to TRBD2. The CDR3 is 14 amino acids. From germline, CDR1 is SNHLY and CDR2 FYNNEI. The junction had 2 bases not matched to a gene; V was cut back by 2 bases and J by 4 bases. The DNA of the CDR3 is TGTGCCAGCAGTGAAAATAGCGGGAGAGAGACCCAGTACTTC. Its protein product is CASSENSGRETQYF.

This clone has more than one count but fewer than ten. Distinct nucleotide sequences in the sample also encode this CDR3. The V and J genes are TRBV7-2 and TRBJ2-3, with 7 bases lining up with TRBD2. This CDR3 contains 15 residues. Per germline, CDR1 SGHTA and CDR2 FQGNSA. V shed 2 bases, J shed 3 bases, and the junction held 5 bases outside the gene matches. The CDR3: CASSLSAGATDTQYF. CDR3 DNA: TGTGCCAGCAGCTTATCCGCGGGAGCAACAGATACGCAGTATTTT.

The genes are TRBV27 and TRBJ2-7; D remains ambiguous. The V end lost 8 bases, the J end lost 0 bases, and 8 bases lay between the germline ends. The CDR3 totals 12 residues. Germline CDR1 and CDR2: MNHEY and SMNVEV (reference sequence). The CDR3 loop is CASLGLSYEQYF. DNA of the CDR3: TGTGCCAGCCTTGGGCTCTCCTACGAGCAGTACTTC.

This clone was seen a few times. The rearrangement links TRBV2 to TRBJ2-5; TRBD1 matches 7 bases. The CDR3 sequence is 16 residues long. Germline CDR1 is SNHLY and CDR2 is FYNNEI. Trimming removed 6 bases from V and 1 base from J; junction bases left unmatched: 11. The CDR3 DNA reads as TGTGCCAGCAGGAGGAACGAGGGGGCGCCCCAAGAGACCCAGTACTTC. This codes for CASRRNEGAPQETQYF.

The chain employs TRBV7-2 and TRBJ2-5; 10 nucleotides match TRBD1. The V gene end was trimmed by 5 bases and the J gene end by 5 bases; junction bases not matched to a gene: 8. Germline V gene lookup returns CDR1 SGHTA and CDR2 FQGNSA. This CDR3 has 15 residues. Here the CDR3 reads CASSQDRGRRETQYF. For the CDR3, the DNA is TGTGCCAGCAGCCAAGACAGGGGGCGGAGGGAGACCCAGTACTTC.

V is TRBV18 and J is TRBJ2-7; 9 bases are a match to TRBD1. The germline V gene encodes CDR1 KGHSH and CDR2 LQKENI. CDR3 length: 16 amino acids. V trimming: 4 bases; J trimming: 4 bases; junction bases outside the gene matches: 11. The CDR3 DNA follows: TGTGCCAGCTCACTTCACGTCGGGACAGGGAGTTACGAGCAGTACTTC. Protein product: CASSLHVGTGSYEQYF.

A remark on this clone: At the DNA level, this CDR3 is encoded by other sequences in the same sample as well. V usage is TRBV7-9 and J usage is TRBJ2-7; D is uncertain. Germline values: CDR1 SEHNR, CDR2 FQNEAQ (reference sequence). V lost 3 bases and J 3 bases, leaving 3 bases between the germline ends. The CDR3 has 11 amino acids. The CDR3 sequence is CASSFSYEQYF. DNA of the CDR3: TGTGCCAGCAGCTTCAGCTACGAGCAGTACTTC.

DNA of the CDR3: TGTGCCAGCAGCTTGGCCGCTAGCGGGAGTATCACAGATACGCAGTATTTT. Its translation: CASSLAASGSITDTQYF. The chain has TRBV5-4 and TRBJ2-3, with 10 bases identical to TRBD2. This CDR3 region has 17 residues. V shed 0 bases, J shed 2 bases, and the junction held 6 bases outside the gene matches. The V gene's germline CDR1 is SGHNT and CDR2 YYREEE (reference sequence).

The chain combines TRBV7-2 with TRBJ2-2; D remains ambiguous. CDR1 is SGHTA, CDR2 FQGNSA, per germline. The CDR3 contains 12 residues. V lost 5 bases and J 5 bases, leaving 6 bases between the germline ends. The CDR3, as DNA: TGTGCCAGCAGCCCTCGGACCGGGGAGCTGTTTTTT. This encodes CASSPRTGELFF.

The chain couples TRBV15 to TRBJ2-7; no reliable D call. This CDR3 contains 14 residues. Between the trimmed V and J ends, which lost 1 base and 2 bases, there was a span of 9 bases. Germline V CDR1 and CDR2: LNHNV, YYDKDF (reference sequence). Written as DNA, the CDR3 is TGTGCCACCAGCAGAGTCCTAGAAACCTACGAGCAGTACTTC. Protein: CATSRVLETYEQYF. The entire variable domain, with the rest obtained from reference TRBV15 and TRBJ2-7, is as follows: DAMVIQNPRYQVTQFGKPVTLSCSQTLNHNVMYWYQQKSSQAPKLLFHYYDKDFNNEADTPDNFQSRRPNTSFCFLDIRSPGLGDTAMYLCATSRVLETYEQYFGPGTRLTVT.

This clone was observed a handful of times. V usage is TRBV6-6 and J usage is TRBJ2-2; D uncertain. Germline V gene data show CDR1 as MNHNY and CDR2 as SVGAGI (reference sequence). The V and J ends lost 4 bases and 6 bases respectively, with 6 bases between them. The CDR3 covers 12 residues. The CDR3: CASSFTPGELFF. In DNA form, the CDR3 reads TGTGCCAGCAGTTTTACCCCCGGGGAGCTGTTTTTT.

The rearrangement joins TRBV6-1 to TRBJ2-5; D possibly corresponds to TRBD1 (7 bases). The CDR3 is 15 amino acids. Trimming left V 6 bases short and J 4 bases short, with 18 bases between. Germline values: CDR1 MNHNS, CDR2 SASEGT. The CDR3 sequence is CASRPTRQGGETQYF. The CDR3 coding sequence is TGTGCCAGCAGACCGACTAGACAGGGCGGAGAGACCCAGTACTTC.

The chain combines TRBV10-3 with TRBJ2-7; 9 bases are a match to TRBD1. V was pared by 5 bases and J by 4 bases, with 9 bases of the junction left unmatched. Germline-derived CDR1 and CDR2 are ENHRY and SYGVKD. This CDR3 has 15 amino acids. The CDR3 region is CAISSGQGRRYEQYF. CDR3 sequence (DNA): TGTGCCATCAGTTCGGGACAGGGTAGGAGGTACGAGCAGTACTTC.

The rearrangement links TRBV4-1 to TRBJ2-7, with a possible D match to TRBD2 (6 bases). CDR1 is MGHRA, CDR2 YSYEKL, per germline. Deletions cut 3 bases from V and 6 bases from J, with 18 bases between. This CDR3 spans 15 amino acids. The CDR3 region has the DNA TGCGCCAGCAGCCAGCAAGGAGGGAGAGGGATCGAGCAGTACTTC. Translating gives CASSQQGGRGIEQYF.

This clone was counted between two and nine times. This chain links TRBV28 with TRBJ1-5; 8 bases line up with TRBD1. The CDR3 is made up of 17 amino acids. Germline CDR1 is MDHEN and CDR2 is SYDVKM. Trimming at V came to 5 bases and at J to 4 bases, leaving 13 bases not matched to a gene. CDR3 nucleotide sequence: TGTGCCAGCAGTATAAAACTAGGACAGGGAACAAATCAGCCCCAGCATTTT. Its protein product is CASSIKLGQGTNQPQHF.

This clone was counted only a few times. The rearrangement joins TRBV12-5 to TRBJ1-1; D ambiguous. This CDR3 is 12 amino acids long. Between the trimmed V and J ends, which lost 2 bases and 8 bases, there was a span of 9 bases. The germline V gene has CDR1 LGHNT and CDR2 FRNRAP. In DNA form, the CDR3 reads TGTGCTAGTGGTTTGATGGCAGAAGAAGCTTTCTTT. Encoded protein: CASGLMAEEAFF.

This clone turned up a few times. The J gene is TRBJ2-7, the V gene TRBV28; 9 nucleotides agree with TRBD2. V was clipped by 5 bases and J by 4 bases; unmatched bases: 3. Germline V gene data show CDR1 as MDHEN and CDR2 as SYDVKM. The CDR3 extends over 13 amino acids. For the CDR3, the DNA is TGTGCCAGCAGTCCCAGCGGGAGGTACGAGCAGTACTTC. Amino acids: CASSPSGRYEQYF. Full variable domain (outside the CDR3, taken from reference TRBV28 and TRBJ2-7): DVKVTQSSRYLVKRTGEKVFLECVQDMDHENMFWYRQDPGLGLRLIYFSYDVKMKEKGDIPEGYSVSREKKERFSLILESASTNQTSMYLCASSPSGRYEQYFGPGTRLTVT.

This rearrangement joins TRBV29-1 to TRBJ1-1; a weak D match, TRBD1 (6 bases). V was pared by 5 bases and J by 0 bases, with 25 bases between. Per germline, CDR1 SQVTM and CDR2 ANQGSEA. The CDR3 consists of 18 residues. The DNA for the CDR3 is TGCAGCGTTCGACCGACGCGGACAGAACTTAAAGTGAACACTGAAGCTTTCTTT. It yields the protein CSVRPTRTELKVNTEAFF.

This chain uses TRBV6-4 with TRBJ2-1; D not resolved. Germline V gene data show CDR1 as MRHNA and CDR2 as SNTAGT. The CDR3 is 13 residues long. Trimming pared 3 bases from V and 7 bases from J, leaving 10 bases between. CDR3 residues: CASSEFADNEQFF. CDR3 nucleotide sequence: TGTGCCAGCAGTGAGTTTGCAGATAATGAGCAGTTCTTC.

The chain joins TRBV6-1 to TRBJ1-4; 7 nucleotides align to TRBD1. In germline, CDR1 is MNHNS, CDR2 SASEGT. The CDR3 consists of 15 residues. Trimming cost V 2 bases and J 7 bases; bases outside gene matches: 7. This CDR3 reads CASSEYRGGGEKLFF. The DNA of the CDR3 is TGTGCCAGCAGTGAATACAGGGGCGGGGGTGAAAAACTGTTTTTT.

In its sample, this clone was seen a few times. This chain joins TRBV19 and TRBJ2-2, with no clear D. Germline CDR1 reads LNHDA; CDR2 reads SQIVND (reference sequence). Trimming removed 3 bases from V and 6 bases from J, with 11 bases in between. The CDR3 is made up of 14 amino acids. The CDR3 DNA reads as TGTGCCAGTAGTATTTTCCCCCATGCCGGGGAGCTGTTTTTT. This sequence encodes CASSIFPHAGELFF.